One and the same sample provided the 12 T cell receptor beta chains below, sequenced in a study of T cells in Graves' hyperthyroidism and ophthalmopathy. TCR beta CDR3 region amplification was performed from RNA transcripts. The TCR CDR3 was amplified in a first-round RT-PCR using the HTBI primer set. MiXCR, run by TCRdb on the multiplex PCR reads, gives a single entry per CDR3 protein. This sample has some 580,000 distinct CDR3 sequences, with about a sixth found just once. Sequenced material: blood. These receptors originate from a woman in her thirties or forties with Graves' ophthalmopathy.

This clonotype appeared many times. CDR3 amino acids: CASGALQNTEAFF. The CDR3 DNA follows: TGTGCCAGCGGGGCACTACAGAACACTGAAGCTTTCTTT. The chain is built from TRBV3-1 and TRBJ1-1; D may be TRBD1 (5 bases). V was shortened by 8 bases and J by 1 base, with 11 bases between the two germline ends. The CDR3 runs to 13 residues. Germline V CDR1 and CDR2: LGHDT, YNNKEL (reference sequence).

The chain uses TRBV6-1 and TRBJ1-6; the D gene is possibly TRBD1 (5 bases). CDR1 is MNHNS and CDR2 is SASEGT in the germline V gene. The ends were cut back, 6 bases at V and 0 bases at J, with 9 bases in the middle. This CDR3 contains 15 residues. CDR3 residues: CASRLDTSYNSPLHF. The CDR3 DNA reads TGTGCCAGCAGACTGGACACCTCCTATAATTCACCCCTCCACTTT.

This clonotype has a count of ten or more. The chain carries TRBV28 and TRBJ2-7; TRBD1 agrees at 8 bases. CDR1 is MDHEN and CDR2 is SYDVKM in the germline V gene. The V and J ends lost 6 bases and 4 bases, in that order; junction bases with no gene match: 11. The CDR3 runs to 15 residues. The CDR3 loop is CASRKTGQGLYEQYF. The CDR3 DNA follows: TGTGCCAGCAGAAAAACCGGACAGGGACTTTACGAGCAGTACTTC.

This clonotype was detected only a few times. The CDR3 spells CSVEWATDTQYF. The CDR3, as DNA: TGCAGCGTTGAATGGGCGACAGATACGCAGTATTTT. This chain links TRBV29-1 with TRBJ2-3; D remains unclear. The CDR3 sequence is 12 residues long. Between the trimmed V and J ends, which lost 2 bases and 3 bases, there was a span of 6 bases. Germline V gene data show CDR1 as SQVTM and CDR2 as ANQGSEA.

This clonotype was counted ten times or more. The rearrangement links TRBV18 to TRBJ1-1, with D possibly matching TRBD1 (5 bases). Germline V gene data show CDR1 as KGHSH and CDR2 as LQKENI. Trimming took 1 base from V and 1 from J, leaving 13 bases between them. CDR3 length equals 16 residues. The CDR3 nucleotides read TGTGCCAGCTCACCACGAGTTCTAACAGGGAACACTGAAGCTTTCTTT. Its protein is CASSPRVLTGNTEAFF. Drawing the rest from reference TRBV18 and TRBJ1-1, the complete variable domain is NAGVMQNPRHLVRRRGQEARLRCSPMKGHSHVYWYRQLPEEGLKFMVYLQKENIIDESGMPKERFSAEFPKEGPSILRIQQVVRGDSAAYFCASSPRVLTGNTEAFFGQGTRLTVV.

Of note for this clonotype: This may be a read error, as it is one base from a much larger clone. The J gene is TRBJ1-5, the V gene TRBV2, with D unresolved. Germline V lookup: CDR1 SNHLY, CDR2 FYNNEI. The CDR3 covers 14 residues. The V and J ends lost 3 bases and 6 bases respectively, with 12 bases between them. CDR3 bases: TGTGCCAGCAGTGATGGTAGTACCGTTCAGCCCCAGCATTTT. Amino acid sequence: CASSDGSTVQPQHF.

This clonotype was picked up many times. This sequence joins TRBV30 and TRBJ1-1; D remains unclear. Trimming pared 7 bases from V and 4 bases from J, leaving 13 bases between. Per the germline V gene, CDR1 is GTSNPN and CDR2 is SVGIG (reference sequence). The CDR3 sequence is 12 residues long. The CDR3 loop is CASQSEGTEAFF. The DNA for the CDR3 is TGTGCCTCGCAGTCGGAGGGCACTGAAGCTTTCTTT.

This clonotype was counted a few times. V is TRBV11-2 and J is TRBJ2-2, with 7 bases aligning to TRBD2. Losses at the gene ends were 0 bases for V and 0 bases for J; bases not matched to a gene: 7. Germline CDR1 and CDR2: SGHAT and FQNNGV. CDR3 length: 18 amino acids. CDR3 nucleotide sequence: TGTGCCAGCAGCTTAGATCCCCCTGCGGGAGCGAACACCGGGGAGCTGTTTTTT. Residues: CASSLDPPAGANTGELFF. The variable domain in full, with the rest retrieved from reference TRBV11-2 and TRBJ2-2, is EAGVAQSPRYKIIEKRQSVAFWCNPISGHATLYWYQQILGQGPKLLIQFQNNGVVDDSQLPKDRFSAERLKGVDSTLKIQPAKLEDSAVYLCASSLDPPAGANTGELFFGEGSRLTVL.

This clonotype was seen only a few times. The chain recombines TRBV6-1 with TRBJ1-1; D not certain. Deletions cut 3 bases from V and 0 bases from J, with 11 bases between. CDR1 and CDR2 (germline): MNHNS, SASEGT. The CDR3 consists of 15 residues. Here the CDR3 reads CASSDKGSMNTEAFF. In DNA, the CDR3 is TGTGCCAGCAGTGATAAGGGATCCATGAACACTGAAGCTTTCTTT.

This clonotype was seen many times. This chain links TRBV27 with TRBJ2-7; D is ambiguous. V lost 10 bases and J 7 bases, leaving 26 bases between the germline ends. The length of the CDR3 is 15 residues. Looked up from germline, CDR1 is MNHEY and CDR2 is SMNVEV (reference sequence). Here the CDR3 reads CATPGIAFQPSEQYF. CDR3 DNA sequence: TGTGCCACCCCAGGAATAGCCTTTCAACCCTCGGAGCAGTACTTC.

This clonotype was seen at least ten times. The chain joins TRBV11-2 to TRBJ2-1, with D perhaps TRBD2 (5 bases). Trimming shortened V by 3 bases and J by 7 bases, and 13 bases separated the two germline ends. Germline CDR1 SGHAT, CDR2 FQNNGV. This CDR3 contains 14 residues. CDR3 bases: TGTGCCAGCAGCTTGGAAGGTCCGGGGAATGAGCAGTTCTTC. It encodes CASSLEGPGNEQFF.

This clonotype was detected many times. The chain uses TRBV12-3 or TRBV12-4 and TRBJ1-1, with D possibly TRBD1 on 5 matching bases. CDR3 length: 13 amino acids. The V and J ends lost 6 bases and 1 base respectively, with 9 bases between them. The CDR3 nucleotides read TGTGCCAGCAGATGGACACCGAACACTGAAGCTTTCTTT. It is translated as CASRWTPNTEAFF.